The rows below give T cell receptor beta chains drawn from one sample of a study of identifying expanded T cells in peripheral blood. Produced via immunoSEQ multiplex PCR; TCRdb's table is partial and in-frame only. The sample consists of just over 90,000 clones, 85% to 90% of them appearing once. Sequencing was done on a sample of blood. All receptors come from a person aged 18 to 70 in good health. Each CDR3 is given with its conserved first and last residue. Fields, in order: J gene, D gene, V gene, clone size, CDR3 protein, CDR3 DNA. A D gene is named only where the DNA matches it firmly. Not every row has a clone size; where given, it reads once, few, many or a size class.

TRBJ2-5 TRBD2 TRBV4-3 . CASSQGLAGVSETQYF TGCGCCAGCAGCCAAGGACTAGCGGGAGTGTCGGAGACCCAGTACTTC
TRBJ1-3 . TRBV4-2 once CASSQSSMGGNGNTIYF TGTGCCAGCAGCCAATCCTCTATGGGGGGCAACGGAAACACCATATATTTT
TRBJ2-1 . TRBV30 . CAWSVGQGPGRGYNEQFF TGTGCCTGGAGTGTTGGTCAGGGACCCGGAAGGGGCTACAATGAGCAGTTCTTC
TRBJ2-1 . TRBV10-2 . CASVGGTGNEQFF TGCGCCAGCGTTGGGGGCACAGGGAATGAGCAGTTCTTC
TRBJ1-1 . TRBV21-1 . CARRRGSGTEAFF TGTGCCAGACGAAGGGGGTCGGGCACTGAAGCTTTCTTT
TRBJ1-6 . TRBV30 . CAWSVPTHYSPLHF TGTGCCTGGAGTGTACCAACACATTATTCACCCCTCCACTTT
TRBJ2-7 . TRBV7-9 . CASTPRIGRGEQYF TGTGCCAGCACTCCAAGAATAGGGCGGGGCGAGCAGTACTTC
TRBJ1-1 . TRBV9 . CASSATTGFTEAFF TGTGCCAGCAGCGCGACTACAGGGTTCACTGAAGCTTTCTTT
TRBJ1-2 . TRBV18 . CASSPSGEGYTF TGTGCCAGCTCACCTTCAGGGGAGGGCTACACCTTC
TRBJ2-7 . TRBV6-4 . CASSAEAGYEQYF TGTGCCAGCAGTGCCGAGGCTGGCTACGAGCAGTACTTC
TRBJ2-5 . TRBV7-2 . CASSFKETQYF TGTGCCAGCAGCTTCAAGGAGACCCAGTACTTC
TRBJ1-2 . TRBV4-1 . CASSQTQGTSAGYTF TGCGCCAGCAGCCAGACCCAGGGGACGTCTGCGGGCTACACCTTC
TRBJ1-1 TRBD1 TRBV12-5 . CASGLDDRVDTEAFF TGTGCTAGTGGTTTGGACGACAGGGTGGACACTGAAGCTTTCTTT
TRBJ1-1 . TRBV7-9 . CASSLEQNTEAFF TGTGCCAGCAGCTTAGAGCAGAACACTGAAGCTTTCTTT
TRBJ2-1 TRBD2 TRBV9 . CASMTSGSSGEQFF TGTGCCAGCATGACTAGCGGGAGTTCCGGGGAGCAGTTCTTC
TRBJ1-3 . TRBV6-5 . CASSRGSGNTIYF TGTGCCAGCAGTCGCGGCTCTGGAAACACCATATATTTT
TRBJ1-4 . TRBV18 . CASSPGTIPSEKLFF TGTGCCAGCTCACCGGGGACGATCCCCTCCGAAAAACTGTTTTTT
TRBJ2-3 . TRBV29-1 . CSVDRGWDLATDTQYF TGCAGCGTTGATAGAGGGTGGGACTTGGCCACAGATACGCAGTATTTT
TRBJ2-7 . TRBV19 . CASSIGQGNYEQYF TGTGCCAGTAGTATAGGTCAGGGGAACTACGAGCAGTACTTC
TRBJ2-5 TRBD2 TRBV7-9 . CASSLVLTSGTQETQYF TGTGCCAGCAGCTTGGTTCTTACTAGCGGGACCCAAGAGACCCAGTACTTC
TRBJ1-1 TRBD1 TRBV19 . CASSMGQGNTEAFF TGTGCCAGTAGTATGGGACAGGGGAATACTGAAGCTTTCTTT
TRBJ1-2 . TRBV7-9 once CASSSARGPKDYGYTF TGTGCCAGCAGCTCCGCCCGAGGGCCCAAGGACTATGGCTACACCTTC
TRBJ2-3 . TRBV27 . CASSTTTDTQYF TGTGCCAGCAGTACTACCACAGATACGCAGTATTTT
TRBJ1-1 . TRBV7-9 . CASSSGGPEAFF TGTGCCAGCAGCTCCGGAGGGCCTGAAGCTTTCTTT
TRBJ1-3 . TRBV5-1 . CANSLGLGNTIYF TGCGCCAACAGCTTAGGTTTAGGAAACACCATATATTTT
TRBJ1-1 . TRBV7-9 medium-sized CASSPSDSEAFF TGTGCCAGCAGCCCATCGGACAGTGAAGCTTTCTTT
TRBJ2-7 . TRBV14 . CASSQGVGPRSYEQYF TGTGCCAGCAGCCAAGGGGTGGGGCCCCGCTCCTACGAGCAGTACTTC
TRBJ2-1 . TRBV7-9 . CASSPETVLGEQFF TGTGCCAGCAGCCCCGAAACGGTCCTGGGGGAGCAGTTCTTC
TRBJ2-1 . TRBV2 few CASKGYEQFF TGTGCCAGCAAGGGGTATGAGCAGTTCTTC
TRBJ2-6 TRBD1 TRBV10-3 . CAIRGGAGANVLTF TGTGCCATCAGAGGGGGCGCTGGGGCCAACGTCCTGACTTTC
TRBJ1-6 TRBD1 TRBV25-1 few CASIHFPGQGYSPLHF TGTGCCAGCATCCACTTCCCGGGACAGGGGTATTCACCCCTCCACTTT
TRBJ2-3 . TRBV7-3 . CASSLTGGFTDTQYF TGTGCCAGCAGCTTAACAGGGGGTTTCACAGATACGCAGTATTTT
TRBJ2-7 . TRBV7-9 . CASSHDDGYEQYF TGTGCCAGCAGCCACGATGATGGCTACGAGCAGTACTTC
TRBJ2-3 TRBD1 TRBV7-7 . CASSRTGVADTQYF TGTGCCAGCAGCCGGACAGGGGTGGCAGATACGCAGTATTTT
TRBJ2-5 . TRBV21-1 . CASAMGPAQETQYF TGTGCCAGCGCCATGGGGCCCGCTCAAGAGACCCAGTACTTC
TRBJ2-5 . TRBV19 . CASSTTRGKETQYF TGTGCCAGTAGTACAACTAGGGGGAAGGAGACCCAGTACTTC
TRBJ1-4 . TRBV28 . CASTAYNEKLFF TGTGCCAGCACGGCCTACAATGAAAAACTGTTTTTT
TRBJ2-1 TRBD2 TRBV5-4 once CASSLTSGRNEQFF TGTGCCAGCAGCTTGACTAGCGGGAGGAATGAGCAGTTCTTC
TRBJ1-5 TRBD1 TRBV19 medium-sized CATEPTGESQPQHF TGTGCCACCGAACCGACAGGGGAAAGTCAGCCCCAGCATTTT
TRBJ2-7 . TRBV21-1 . CASSKCSNPSGGNYEQYF TGTGCCAGCAGCAAATGTTCCAACCCCAGCGGGGGCAATTACGAGCAGTACTTC
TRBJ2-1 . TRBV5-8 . CASSSAGGNEQFF TGTGCCAGCAGCTCGGCAGGAGGAAATGAGCAGTTCTTC
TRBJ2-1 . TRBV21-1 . CASSKLAGNEQFF TGTGCCAGCAGCAAACTTGCGGGCAATGAGCAGTTCTTC